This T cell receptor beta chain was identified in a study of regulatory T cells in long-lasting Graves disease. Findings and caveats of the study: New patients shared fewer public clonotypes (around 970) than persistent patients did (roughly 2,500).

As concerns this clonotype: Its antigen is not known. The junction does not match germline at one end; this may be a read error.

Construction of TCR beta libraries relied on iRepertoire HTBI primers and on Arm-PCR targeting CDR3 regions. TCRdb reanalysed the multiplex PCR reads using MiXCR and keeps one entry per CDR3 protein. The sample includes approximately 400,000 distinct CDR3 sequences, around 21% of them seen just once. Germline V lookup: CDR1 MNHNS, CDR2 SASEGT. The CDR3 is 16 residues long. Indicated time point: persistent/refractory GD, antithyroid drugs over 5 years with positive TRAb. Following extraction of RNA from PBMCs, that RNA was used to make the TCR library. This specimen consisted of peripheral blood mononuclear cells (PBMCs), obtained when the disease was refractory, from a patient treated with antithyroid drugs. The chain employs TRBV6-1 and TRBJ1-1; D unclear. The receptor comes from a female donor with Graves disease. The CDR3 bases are TGTGCCAGCAGTAAAAAAAAGCCGGGAGGTAACACTGAAGCTCTCTTT. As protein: CASSKKKPGGNTEALF.